A selection of T cell receptor beta chains follows, all from one sample in a study of blood T cell repertoires in COVID-19. Profiling relied on immunoSEQ multiplex PCR, and the TCRdb table lists in-frame clones only, not all of them. The sample lists 150,000 to 200,000 clones; more than 85% were seen once. The sample comprised peripheral blood. Receptor source: a man between 70 and 80 years old with active or convalescent COVID-19. The CDR3 runs from the conserved cysteine through the conserved F or W. D genes are given only for firm matches. Clone size is given for some rows only: seen once, a few or many times, or a class if the clone is expanded.

clone_size: -; d_call: -; v_call: TRBV19; j_call: TRBJ1-1; cdr3_nt: TGTGCCAGTAGTGTGGGCAGGGGCACTGAAGCTTTCTTT; cdr3_aa: CASSVGRGTEAFF
clone_size: once; d_call: -; v_call: TRBV6-1; j_call: TRBJ2-4; cdr3_nt: TGTGCCAGCAGTGATAGAGGTGCCAAAAACATTCAGTACTTC; cdr3_aa: CASSDRGAKNIQYF
clone_size: -; d_call: TRBD2; v_call: TRBV7-2; j_call: TRBJ2-5; cdr3_nt: TGTGCCAGCAGCTCTACTAGCGGGGGAGCGGCCCAGTACTTC; cdr3_aa: CASSSTSGGAAQYF
clone_size: -; d_call: TRBD2; v_call: TRBV29-1; j_call: TRBJ2-3; cdr3_nt: TGCAGCGTTGAGGCGAGGGCGCGGGGGTACACAGATACGCAGTATTTT; cdr3_aa: CSVEARARGYTDTQYF
clone_size: -; d_call: TRBD1; v_call: TRBV14; j_call: TRBJ1-1; cdr3_nt: TGTGCCAGCAGCCTAAGACAGGGGGTAGGGTTGGCGAATGAAGCTTTCTTT; cdr3_aa: CASSLRQGVGLANEAFF
clone_size: -; d_call: -; v_call: TRBV7-9; j_call: TRBJ2-4; cdr3_nt: TGTGCCAGCAGCCCGGGACTAGCCAAAAACATTCAGTACTTC; cdr3_aa: CASSPGLAKNIQYF
clone_size: -; d_call: -; v_call: TRBV19; j_call: TRBJ2-6; cdr3_nt: TGTGCCAGTAGTGCGCGGACACCCTCTGGGGCCAACGTCCTGACTTTC; cdr3_aa: CASSARTPSGANVLTF
clone_size: -; d_call: TRBD2; v_call: TRBV5-1; j_call: TRBJ2-7; cdr3_nt: TGCGCCAGCAGCCCGGGACTAGCGGGGGCATACTACGAGCAGTACTTC; cdr3_aa: CASSPGLAGAYYEQYF
clone_size: -; d_call: TRBD2; v_call: TRBV6-6; j_call: TRBJ2-1; cdr3_nt: TGTGCCAGCAGTCCCCCCTCCGGGGTAGCGGGAGAAACACGGCAATTCTTC; cdr3_aa: CASSPPSGVAGETRQFF
clone_size: -; d_call: -; v_call: TRBV14; j_call: TRBJ2-7; cdr3_nt: TGTGCCAGGCCCGCAGGAGGGACCTACGAGCAGTACTTC; cdr3_aa: CARPAGGTYEQYF
clone_size: few; d_call: -; v_call: TRBV6-5; j_call: TRBJ2-5; cdr3_nt: TGTGCCAGCGCCCTCGGGGAAACCCAGTACTTC; cdr3_aa: CASALGETQYF
clone_size: -; d_call: TRBD1; v_call: TRBV28; j_call: TRBJ1-6; cdr3_nt: TGTGCCAGCAGGCGTAACAGGGGGCGTAATTCACCCCTCCACTTT; cdr3_aa: CASRRNRGRNSPLHF
clone_size: -; d_call: TRBD1; v_call: TRBV5-1; j_call: TRBJ2-1; cdr3_nt: TGCGCCAGCAGCCCCCTCCAGACAGGGGGCGAGCAGTTCTTC; cdr3_aa: CASSPLQTGGEQFF
clone_size: -; d_call: TRBD1; v_call: TRBV28; j_call: TRBJ2-7; cdr3_nt: TGTGCCAGCTCGGACAGGCCCTACGAGCAGTACTTC; cdr3_aa: CASSDRPYEQYF
clone_size: once; d_call: TRBD1; v_call: TRBV12-3/TRBV12-4; j_call: TRBJ1-5; cdr3_nt: TGTGCCAGCAGTCAACAGGGGGGCCAGCCCCAGCATTTT; cdr3_aa: CASSQQGGQPQHF
clone_size: -; d_call: TRBD1; v_call: TRBV6-5; j_call: TRBJ2-7; cdr3_nt: TGTGCCTCTAGACAGGGCTGGTACGAGCAGTACTTC; cdr3_aa: CASRQGWYEQYF
clone_size: -; d_call: TRBD1; v_call: TRBV30; j_call: TRBJ1-5; cdr3_nt: TGTGCCTGGAGTGTAGGGACAGGGGGTCAGCCCCAGCATTTT; cdr3_aa: CAWSVGTGGQPQHF
clone_size: -; d_call: -; v_call: TRBV6-5; j_call: TRBJ2-7; cdr3_nt: TGTGCCAGCAGCCCAACGACTAGGTCCTACGAGCAGTACTTC; cdr3_aa: CASSPTTRSYEQYF
clone_size: -; d_call: TRBD1; v_call: TRBV14; j_call: TRBJ2-7; cdr3_nt: TGTGCCAGCAGCCGGGGACAGGTCACCTCCTACGAGCAGTACTTC; cdr3_aa: CASSRGQVTSYEQYF
clone_size: -; d_call: -; v_call: TRBV24-1; j_call: TRBJ1-5; cdr3_nt: TGTGCCACCAGTGACCGGTCCCGGACATGGGGTCAGCCCCAGCATTTT; cdr3_aa: CATSDRSRTWGQPQHF
clone_size: -; d_call: TRBD2; v_call: TRBV30; j_call: TRBJ2-3; cdr3_nt: TGTGCCTGGAGTGTAACTAGCGGGCAGTATGATACGCAGTATTTT; cdr3_aa: CAWSVTSGQYDTQYF
clone_size: -; d_call: -; v_call: TRBV7-8; j_call: TRBJ2-3; cdr3_nt: TGTGCCAGCAGCTTAGGAGGGTGGACAGATACGCAGTATTTT; cdr3_aa: CASSLGGWTDTQYF
clone_size: once; d_call: TRBD2; v_call: TRBV18; j_call: TRBJ2-5; cdr3_nt: TGTGCCAGCTCACTATACAAGAAGGGACTAGCGGAACAAGAGACCCAGTACTTC; cdr3_aa: CASSLYKKGLAEQETQYF
clone_size: -; d_call: -; v_call: TRBV10-1; j_call: TRBJ1-1; cdr3_nt: TGCGCCAGCAGTGACCAGGGAAGGGGGTACACTGAAGCTTTCTTT; cdr3_aa: CASSDQGRGYTEAFF
clone_size: -; d_call: TRBD1; v_call: TRBV5-5; j_call: TRBJ2-3; cdr3_nt: TGTGCCAGCACCTTATGGGGGGACAGGGGTACAGATACGCAGTATTTT; cdr3_aa: CASTLWGDRGTDTQYF
clone_size: -; d_call: TRBD1; v_call: TRBV3-1/TRBV3-2; j_call: TRBJ2-3; cdr3_nt: TGTGCCAGCAGTCCGGTGGGTACACAGGGGCCAGATACGCAGTATTTT; cdr3_aa: CASSPVGTQGPDTQYF
clone_size: -; d_call: TRBD2; v_call: TRBV9; j_call: TRBJ2-1; cdr3_nt: TGTGCCAGCAGCGTAGCTAGCGGGGTGACAAACAATGAGCAGTTCTTC; cdr3_aa: CASSVASGVTNNEQFF
clone_size: -; d_call: -; v_call: TRBV30; j_call: TRBJ1-3; cdr3_nt: TGTGCCTGGAGACAGGGAGAATGGTCTGGAAACACCATATATTTT; cdr3_aa: CAWRQGEWSGNTIYF
clone_size: -; d_call: -; v_call: TRBV7-9; j_call: TRBJ2-7; cdr3_nt: TGTGCCAGCAGCTTACCGAAGGGGCTCGTGGGGATCTTTTACTTC; cdr3_aa: CASSLPKGLVGIFYF
clone_size: -; d_call: -; v_call: TRBV6-2/TRBV6-3; j_call: TRBJ2-5; cdr3_nt: TGTGCCAGCAGTCCGGTCCAAGAGACCCAGTACTTC; cdr3_aa: CASSPVQETQYF
clone_size: -; d_call: -; v_call: TRBV7-9; j_call: TRBJ1-1; cdr3_nt: TGTGCCAGCAGCCCTTCCAGGGGTGAAGCTTTCTTT; cdr3_aa: CASSPSRGEAFF
clone_size: -; d_call: -; v_call: TRBV25-1; j_call: TRBJ2-3; cdr3_nt: TGTGCCAGCAGTTCTGAAATGGGGCCCACAGATACGCAGTATTTT; cdr3_aa: CASSSEMGPTDTQYF
clone_size: -; d_call: -; v_call: TRBV5-1; j_call: TRBJ2-5; cdr3_nt: TGCGCCAGCAGCAGAGACACTGGGGGCCTCCCCCCAAGCGGGTACTTC; cdr3_aa: CASSRDTGGLPPSGYF
clone_size: -; d_call: -; v_call: TRBV28; j_call: TRBJ2-7; cdr3_nt: TGTGCCAGCAGTTCAGGCTACGAGCAGTACTTC; cdr3_aa: CASSSGYEQYF
clone_size: -; d_call: -; v_call: TRBV12-3/TRBV12-4; j_call: TRBJ2-1; cdr3_nt: TGTGCCAGCAGTTTTGGGCCCGAAGGGTTCTTC; cdr3_aa: CASSFGPEGFF
clone_size: once; d_call: TRBD1; v_call: TRBV30; j_call: TRBJ1-5; cdr3_nt: TGTGCCTGGAGTACGATGGCAGGGGGTAACCAGCCCCAGCATTTT; cdr3_aa: CAWSTMAGGNQPQHF
clone_size: -; d_call: -; v_call: TRBV28; j_call: TRBJ1-4; cdr3_nt: TGTGCCAGCAGTTCAGGGCGATTTGGTGAAAAACTGTTTTTT; cdr3_aa: CASSSGRFGEKLFF
clone_size: -; d_call: TRBD1; v_call: TRBV27; j_call: TRBJ2-7; cdr3_nt: TGTGCCAGCAGTTTAGTAGGGACAGAGATCTACGAGCAGTACTTC; cdr3_aa: CASSLVGTEIYEQYF
clone_size: few; d_call: -; v_call: TRBV4-3; j_call: TRBJ2-7; cdr3_nt: TGCGCCAGCAGCGAAGTGGCCCCACCCGGGGGAAGGATGTACGAGCAGTACTTC; cdr3_aa: CASSEVAPPGGRMYEQYF
clone_size: -; d_call: -; v_call: TRBV28; j_call: TRBJ2-1; cdr3_nt: TGTGCCAGCAGTCTCCAGGGTAGCTCCTACAATGAGCAGTTCTTC; cdr3_aa: CASSLQGSSYNEQFF
clone_size: -; d_call: -; v_call: TRBV28; j_call: TRBJ2-2; cdr3_nt: TGTGCCAGCAGTTTCTACACCGAGGGGCTGTTTTTT; cdr3_aa: CASSFYTEGLFF
clone_size: once; d_call: TRBD1; v_call: TRBV30; j_call: TRBJ2-2; cdr3_nt: TGTGCCGGGACAGGGTACACCGGGGAGCTGTTTTTT; cdr3_aa: CAGTGYTGELFF
clone_size: few; d_call: -; v_call: TRBV7-8; j_call: TRBJ1-3; cdr3_nt: TGTGCCAGCAGCTCGATGAGCAGGGGAGTGAACACCATATATTTT; cdr3_aa: CASSSMSRGVNTIYF
clone_size: -; d_call: TRBD1; v_call: TRBV24-1; j_call: TRBJ1-5; cdr3_nt: TGTGCCACCAGCGAGACAGGGCTCGGGAATCAGCCCCAGCATTTT; cdr3_aa: CATSETGLGNQPQHF
clone_size: few; d_call: -; v_call: TRBV6-2/TRBV6-3; j_call: TRBJ1-3; cdr3_nt: TGTGCCAGCAGTAGTACAGGGACAACTGGAAACACCATATATTTT; cdr3_aa: CASSSTGTTGNTIYF
clone_size: -; d_call: -; v_call: TRBV4-1; j_call: TRBJ2-7; cdr3_nt: TGCGCCAGCAGCCAAGATAACAGCTACGAGCAGTACTTC; cdr3_aa: CASSQDNSYEQYF
clone_size: -; d_call: -; v_call: TRBV24-1; j_call: TRBJ1-5; cdr3_nt: TGTGCCGCCAGTGTTTCGGGAAGGAATCAGCCCCAGCATTTT; cdr3_aa: CAASVSGRNQPQHF
clone_size: once; d_call: TRBD1; v_call: TRBV19; j_call: TRBJ2-2; cdr3_nt: TGTGCCAGTAGTCTGCCCCTGACAGGGCCCCCCCGGGAGCTGTTTTTT; cdr3_aa: CASSLPLTGPPRELFF
clone_size: once; d_call: TRBD1; v_call: TRBV6-6; j_call: TRBJ2-7; cdr3_nt: TGTGCCAGCAGTTACGGGGGGACAGGGGGCGAGCAGTACTTC; cdr3_aa: CASSYGGTGGEQYF
clone_size: -; d_call: -; v_call: TRBV6-2/TRBV6-3; j_call: TRBJ1-1; cdr3_nt: TGTGCCAGCAGTCCAACCTCCTACAGGGCGACGAACACTGAAGCTTTCTTT; cdr3_aa: CASSPTSYRATNTEAFF
clone_size: -; d_call: -; v_call: TRBV5-1; j_call: TRBJ2-5; cdr3_nt: TGCGCCAGCAGCTTGCCAAGAACAGGGCTAGAAGAGACCCAGTACTTC; cdr3_aa: CASSLPRTGLEETQYF
clone_size: -; d_call: -; v_call: TRBV30; j_call: TRBJ1-1; cdr3_nt: TGTGCCTGGAGTGTGTCCAGGCTGAACACTGAAGCTTTCTTT; cdr3_aa: CAWSVSRLNTEAFF
clone_size: -; d_call: TRBD1; v_call: TRBV19; j_call: TRBJ1-6; cdr3_nt: TGTGCCAGTAGTCGACGGTCACCGGGACAGCGGAATTCACCCCTCCACTTT; cdr3_aa: CASSRRSPGQRNSPLHF
clone_size: -; d_call: -; v_call: TRBV5-1; j_call: TRBJ2-1; cdr3_nt: TGCGCCAGCGGGCCTTACAATGAGCAGTTCTTC; cdr3_aa: CASGPYNEQFF
clone_size: once; d_call: -; v_call: TRBV19; j_call: TRBJ2-1; cdr3_nt: TGTGCCAGTAGCGGCGGACAGTACAATGAGCAGTTCTTC; cdr3_aa: CASSGGQYNEQFF
clone_size: -; d_call: TRBD2; v_call: TRBV11-2; j_call: TRBJ2-7; cdr3_nt: TGTGCCAGCGGTCGGACTAGCGGTGGTGAGCAGTACTTC; cdr3_aa: CASGRTSGGEQYF